These T cell receptor beta chains were read from a single sample in a study of blood T cell repertoires in COVID-19. Assay used: immunoSEQ multiplex PCR; TCRdb lists only in-frame clones, some missing. This sample carries about 380,000 clones, more than 65% of them seen once, and the ten largest clones take 0.85% to 1.2%. The sequencing input was peripheral blood. All receptors derive from a human donor with acute or convalescent COVID-19. The donor label of this sample is uncertain. CDR3s include the opening cysteine and the closing phenylalanine or tryptophan. The order of the fields is J gene, D gene, clone size, V gene, CDR3 DNA, CDR3 protein. The D gene is left open where the match is weak. Some rows have no size entry. The others give once, few or many, or a class for an expanded clone.

>TRBJ1-3|NA|NA|TRBV3-1/TRBV3-2
TGTGCCAGCATCGGCCAGGGAACTGGAAACACCATATATTTT
CASIGQGTGNTIYF
>TRBJ1-4|NA|NA|TRBV18
TGTGCCAGCTCTACCGGGTCCTGGGTTGAAAAACTGTTTTTT
CASSTGSWVEKLFF
>TRBJ1-4|NA|NA|TRBV11-2
TGTGCCAGCAGGGGCAGTGAAAAACTGTTTTTT
CASRGSEKLFF
>TRBJ1-1|NA|NA|TRBV6-5
TGTGCCAGCAGTTACACTCAACAGGGTCGGGGAACTGAAGCTTTCTTT
CASSYTQQGRGTEAFF
>TRBJ2-7|TRBD1|NA|TRBV5-6
TGTGCCAGCAGACGACAGGGCGAGCAGTACTTC
CASRRQGEQYF
>TRBJ1-3|NA|NA|TRBV3-1/TRBV3-2
TGTGCCAGCAGCCCCCGAGGTGGTATCTCTGGAAACACCATATATTTT
CASSPRGGISGNTIYF
>TRBJ2-7|NA|NA|TRBV7-9
TGTGCCAGCAGCTTAGGCGGTTCCTCCTCCTACGAGCAGTACTTC
CASSLGGSSSYEQYF
>TRBJ1-2|TRBD1|NA|TRBV19
TGTGCCAGTTCCCCCCGGGACAGAGAAGCCTATGGCTACACCTTC
CASSPRDREAYGYTF
>TRBJ1-4|NA|once|TRBV15
TGTGCCACCAGCAGGGGACAAGGAGAAAAACTGTTTTTT
CATSRGQGEKLFF
>TRBJ2-5|TRBD1|NA|TRBV15
TGTGCCACCAGCAGAGATGGGACAGCCCAAGAGACCCAGTACTTC
CATSRDGTAQETQYF
>TRBJ1-5|NA|once|TRBV28
TGTGCCAGCAGTTTTTTGGCGGGGGTGGACAATCAGCCCCAGCATTTT
CASSFLAGVDNQPQHF
>TRBJ2-1|NA|NA|TRBV18
TGTGCCAGCTCACCACCGGGAGCGAGCTCCTACAATGAGCAGTTCTTC
CASSPPGASSYNEQFF
>TRBJ1-1|TRBD1|NA|TRBV7-6
TGTGCCAGCAGCTCACAGGGGTACACTGAAGCTTTCTTT
CASSSQGYTEAFF
>TRBJ1-2|NA|NA|TRBV21-1
TGTGCCAGCAGCAATAGGACTTCCTATGGCTACACCTTC
CASSNRTSYGYTF
>TRBJ2-7|NA|NA|TRBV2
TGTGCCAGCAGTGACTTCTGGCAGGGAAACGAGCAGTACTTC
CASSDFWQGNEQYF
>TRBJ1-6|TRBD1|NA|TRBV5-4
TGTGCCAGCAGCCCGACAGGGGGCTTTTCACCCCTCCACTTT
CASSPTGGFSPLHF
>TRBJ1-2|TRBD1|NA|TRBV6-5
TGTGCCAGCAGTTACGGGACAGGGACTAACTATGGCTACACCTTC
CASSYGTGTNYGYTF
>TRBJ1-1|TRBD1|few|TRBV6-1
TGTGCCAGCAGTGAGACCGGGACAGGGAATCCCCAAGCTTTCTTT
CASSETGTGNPQAFF
>TRBJ1-2|TRBD1|NA|TRBV5-6
TGTGCCAGCAGCTCCCTAAACAGGGGTGGGCATGGCTACACCTTC
CASSSLNRGGHGYTF
>TRBJ1-5|NA|NA|TRBV6-1
TGTGCCAGCAGTGAACAGCGGGGACGCAATCAGCCCCAGCATTTT
CASSEQRGRNQPQHF
>TRBJ1-2|NA|NA|TRBV16
TGTGCCAGCAGCCAATCATCAGGGTATGGCTACACCTTC
CASSQSSGYGYTF
>TRBJ2-2|NA|NA|TRBV28
TGTGCCAGCAGTCCGTTGACAGGTGTTACCGGGGAGCTGTTTTTT
CASSPLTGVTGELFF
>TRBJ1-6|NA|once|TRBV5-5
TGTGCCAGCAGCCATATCGAGGGTCCCGTTTCCTATAATTCACCCCTCCACTTT
CASSHIEGPVSYNSPLHF
>TRBJ2-2|NA|few|TRBV6-5
TGTGCCAGCAACGTACTAAACACCGGGGAGCTGTTTTTT
CASNVLNTGELFF
>TRBJ1-3|NA|NA|TRBV19
TGTGCCAGTAGCCTACAGGCGATACCTGGAAACACCATATATTTT
CASSLQAIPGNTIYF
>TRBJ2-4|TRBD2|NA|TRBV27
TGTGCCAGCAGTTTCCTAGCGGGCACAGACATTCAGTACTTC
CASSFLAGTDIQYF
>TRBJ1-5|TRBD1|few|TRBV2
TGTGCCAGCACCCAGGACAGGCTTAGCAATCAGCCCCAGCATTTT
CASTQDRLSNQPQHF
>TRBJ2-7|NA|NA|TRBV27
TGTGCCAGCAGTTTCTCAAGGGGGGGATTGGAGCAGTACTTC
CASSFSRGGLEQYF
>TRBJ2-5|NA|NA|TRBV28
TGTGCCAGCAGTCTTCTCGGTCACAGTGCGACCCAGTACTTC
CASSLLGHSATQYF
>TRBJ2-7|TRBD1|NA|TRBV23-1
TGCGCCAGCAGTCATCCCGGGACAGCCTCCTACGAGCAGTACTTC
CASSHPGTASYEQYF
>TRBJ2-7|NA|few|TRBV12-3/TRBV12-4
TGTGCCAGCAGTGGGCGCCACGAGCAGTACTTC
CASSGRHEQYF
>TRBJ1-2|NA|NA|TRBV5-4
TGTGCCAGCAGCTTACAGGGTGGCTATGGCTACACCTTC
CASSLQGGYGYTF
>TRBJ2-1|TRBD2|NA|TRBV12-3/TRBV12-4
TGTGCCAGCACCATAGTCTGGGGGGGTGAGCAGTTCTTC
CASTIVWGGEQFF
>TRBJ2-1|TRBD1|NA|TRBV3-1/TRBV3-2
TGTGCCAGCAGCCCCTATCGGGACAGGGGGCGGAATGAGCAGTTCTTC
CASSPYRDRGRNEQFF
>TRBJ2-3|TRBD2|NA|TRBV30
TGTGCCACTACTGGTGGGGGGAGGGCCATAAATACGCAGTATTTT
CATTGGGRAINTQYF
>TRBJ1-2|TRBD1|NA|TRBV5-8
TGTGCCAGCAGCCGGGACAGGGATGACTATGGCTACACCTTC
CASSRDRDDYGYTF
>TRBJ1-1|NA|few|TRBV5-1
TGCGCCAGCAGCTCACAACCGGGACAGAACACTGAAGCTTTCTTT
CASSSQPGQNTEAFF
>TRBJ2-7|TRBD1|NA|TRBV6-5
TGTGCCAGCAGGGGACAGAACTACGCGCAGTACTTC
CASRGQNYAQYF
>TRBJ2-1|NA|NA|TRBV5-1
TGCGCCAGCAAGTCTGCGCTCGGGCCAGGGAATGAGCAGTTCTTC
CASKSALGPGNEQFF
>TRBJ1-3|NA|few|TRBV5-6
TGTGCCAGCAGCCCTAGGAGCAGAAACACCATATATTTT
CASSPRSRNTIYF
>TRBJ1-1|NA|NA|TRBV20-1
TGCAGTGCCCGGTCGAACACTGAAGCTTTCTTT
CSARSNTEAFF
>TRBJ1-4|NA|many|TRBV7-9
TGTGCCAGCAGCTTACGCAGGGGCGAAAAACTGTTTTTT
CASSLRRGEKLFF
>TRBJ2-7|TRBD1|NA|TRBV6-1
TGTGCCAGCAGTGAAGCAGGGGGCGTCCCCTACGAGCAGTACTTC
CASSEAGGVPYEQYF
>TRBJ1-1|TRBD1|NA|TRBV18
TGTGCCAGCTCACCGGGGACAGGGTTAAGGACTGAAGCTTTCTTT
CASSPGTGLRTEAFF
>TRBJ1-1|NA|NA|TRBV2
TGTGCCAGCAAGGTGGTCAGGGTGGCCGGGGAAGCTTTCTTT
CASKVVRVAGEAFF
>TRBJ2-3|NA|NA|TRBV6-6
TGTGCCAGCAGTCCGCCGGGACAAAGCACAGATACGCAGTATTTT
CASSPPGQSTDTQYF
>TRBJ1-2|NA|NA|TRBV29-1
TGCAGCGTTGAAGCCAACCCGGGCTATGGCTACACCTTC
CSVEANPGYGYTF
>TRBJ2-1|NA|NA|TRBV9
TGTGCCAGCAGCGTAGCCGGGGGGCGCGGGTCGCTGCAGTTCTTC
CASSVAGGRGSLQFF
>TRBJ2-7|NA|NA|TRBV11-2
TGTGCCAGCAGCTCCCCCTTGGGTAGCTACTCCTACGAGCAGTACTTC
CASSSPLGSYSYEQYF
>TRBJ2-7|NA|NA|TRBV7-9
TGTGCCAGCAGCGTAGGACAGCCCAAAACCTACGAGCAGTACTTC
CASSVGQPKTYEQYF